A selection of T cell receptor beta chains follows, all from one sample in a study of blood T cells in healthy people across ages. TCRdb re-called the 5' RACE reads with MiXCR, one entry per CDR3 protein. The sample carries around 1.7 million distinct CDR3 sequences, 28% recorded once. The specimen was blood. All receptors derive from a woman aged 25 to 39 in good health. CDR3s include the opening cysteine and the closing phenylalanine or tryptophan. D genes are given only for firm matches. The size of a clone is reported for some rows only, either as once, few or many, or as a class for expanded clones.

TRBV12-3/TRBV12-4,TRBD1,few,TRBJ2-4,CASSLTTPTGTGAQYF,TGTGCCAGCAGTTTAACGACCCCAACCGGGACAGGGGCGCAGTACTTC
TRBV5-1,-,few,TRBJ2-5,CASSSGMTQRGQETQYF,TGCGCCAGCAGCTCCGGCATGACACAGAGGGGGCAAGAGACCCAGTACTTC
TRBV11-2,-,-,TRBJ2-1,CASSSARRGHEQFF,TGTGCCAGCAGCTCCGCCAGACGAGGCCATGAGCAGTTCTTC
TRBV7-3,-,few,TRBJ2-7,CASSPDVGKGGLSYEQYF,TGTGCCAGCAGCCCTGACGTTGGTAAAGGGGGACTTTCCTACGAGCAGTACTTC
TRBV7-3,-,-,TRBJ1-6,CASSLGTYYSPLHF,TGTGCCAGCAGCTTAGGGACCTATTATTCACCCCTCCACTTT
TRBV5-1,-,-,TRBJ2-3,CASSSSLSPDTQYF,TGCGCCAGCAGCTCCTCCCTGTCCCCAGATACGCAGTATTTT
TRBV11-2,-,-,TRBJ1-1,CAGSSRWDTEAFF,TGTGCCGGCAGCTCGAGGTGGGACACTGAAGCTTTCTTT
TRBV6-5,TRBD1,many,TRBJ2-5,CASRTGGVETQYF,TGTGCCAGCAGGACAGGGGGCGTAGAGACCCAGTACTTC
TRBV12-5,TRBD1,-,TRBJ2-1,CASGLGTTGEGSNEQFF,TGTGCTAGTGGTTTGGGAACCACAGGGGAAGGATCTAACGAGCAGTTCTTC
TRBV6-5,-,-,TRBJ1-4,CASSSVRATNEKLFF,TGTGCCAGCAGTTCCGTGAGGGCAACTAATGAAAAACTGTTTTTT
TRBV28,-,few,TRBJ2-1,CASSLVGAPSYNEQFF,TGTGCCAGCAGTTTAGTCGGGGCCCCCTCCTACAATGAGCAGTTCTTC
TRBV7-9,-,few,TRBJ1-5,CASSRDEQPQHF,TGTGCCAGCAGCCGGGACGAGCAGCCCCAGCATTTT
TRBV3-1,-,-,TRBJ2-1,CASSQDYHSYNEQFF,TGTGCCAGCAGCCAAGACTACCACTCCTACAATGAGCAGTTCTTC
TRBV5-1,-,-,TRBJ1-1,CASIPRYEGTEAFF,TGCGCCAGCATCCCCCGCTATGAGGGCACTGAAGCTTTCTTT